The 31 T cell receptor beta chains below were found in one sample sequenced in a study of cytomegalovirus exposure and HLA in healthy donors. In the PCR, 60 Vbeta and 13 Jbeta primers were used. The method was immunoSEQ multiplex PCR; TCRdb's version includes in-frame clones alone and lacks a portion of them. Found here are roughly 200,000 clones, 86% of them singletons; the top ten hold more than 0.25%. The sample was PBMCs. These TCRs come from a woman younger than 45 in good health and CMV-seronegative.

This chain connects TRBV6-1 to TRBJ2-3, with D maybe TRBD2 (6 bases). Per germline, CDR1 MNHNS and CDR2 SASEGT. V lost 1 base, J lost 8 bases, and 16 bases lay in between. The CDR3 contains 15 residues. The CDR3, as DNA: TGTGCCAGCAGTGAAGTGGACTACCCGCCGACTACGCAGTATTTT. Translation gives CASSEVDYPPTTQYF.

The CDR3 reads CASSRRTSGANTDTQYF. CDR3 nucleotide sequence: TGTGCCAGCAGTCGCCGGACTAGCGGGGCGAACACAGATACGCAGTATTTT. The chain employs TRBV27 and TRBJ2-3, with 12 bases aligning to TRBD2. CDR1 is MNHEY, CDR2 SMNVEV, per germline (reference sequence). The CDR3 runs 17 residues. Trimming removed 5 bases from V and 2 bases from J; junction bases left unmatched: 8.

This clone appeared once. The chain carries TRBV19 and TRBJ1-4; D not resolved. This CDR3 comprises 14 residues. Germline-derived CDR1 and CDR2 are LNHDA and SQIVND (reference sequence). Trimming pared 3 bases from V and 6 bases from J, leaving 11 bases between. The CDR3 DNA is TGTGCCAGTAGTATTTACCGGGGTGATGAAAAACTGTTTTTT. Protein sequence: CASSIYRGDEKLFF.

The chain has TRBV19 and TRBJ2-1; TRBD2 matches 13 bases. Looked up from germline, CDR1 is LNHDA and CDR2 is SQIVND (reference sequence). The CDR3 loop spans 14 amino acids. V was clipped by 7 bases and J by 12 bases; unmatched bases: 9. The CDR3 spells CASTGLAGVGGQFF. Here the CDR3 DNA reads TGTGCCAGTACCGGACTAGCGGGGGTAGGAGGGCAGTTCTTC.

This clone has just a few counts. The rearrangement joins TRBV7-3 to TRBJ1-1, with D tentatively TRBD1 (5 bases). The CDR3 runs to 13 residues. Germline V gene sequence: CDR1 SGHTA, CDR2 FQGTGA. The V gene lost 5 bases and the J gene lost 1 base, with 8 bases spanning the gap. The CDR3 nucleotides are TGTGCCAGCAGCACGACAGCGAACACTGAAGCTTTCTTT. Its protein product is CASSTTANTEAFF.

The chain carries TRBV9 and TRBJ1-4; possibly TRBD1 for D (5 bases). The V end was cut by 0 bases, the J end by 7 bases, with 13 bases between. This CDR3 has 15 residues. CDR1 and CDR2 (germline): SGDLS, YYNGEE. Written as DNA, the CDR3 is TGTGCCAGCAGCGTAGGCGAGGCAGGGCTTGAAAAACTGTTTTTT. Translated, it gives CASSVGEAGLEKLFF.

The chain employs TRBV5-3 and TRBJ2-1; D gene uncertain. TRBV5-3 counts as an open reading frame of uncertain function. This CDR3 spans 13 amino acids. Trimming took 1 base from V and 5 from J, leaving 7 bases between them. CDR3 sequence: CARSLCENNEQFF. The CDR3 DNA sequence: TGTGCCAGAAGCTTGTGTGAGAACAATGAGCAGTTCTTC.

This chain uses TRBV6-6 with TRBJ1-3; 7 bases agree with TRBD1. In germline, CDR1 is MNHNY, CDR2 SVGAGI (reference sequence). Trimming cost V 5 bases and J 1 base; bases outside gene matches: 5. The CDR3 totals 15 residues. The CDR3 bases are TGTGCCAGCAGTCAAACAGGGGAGTCTGGAAACACCATATATTTT. Its protein product is CASSQTGESGNTIYF.

This clone has a single count. The genes are TRBV5-1 and TRBJ2-5, with TRBD1 matching 8 bases. The germline V gene encodes CDR1 SGHRS and CDR2 YFSETQ. J was trimmed by 5 bases and V by 5 bases; bases with no gene match: 8. The CDR3 covers 14 residues. The CDR3: CASSSSTGVETQYF. The CDR3 DNA sequence: TGCGCCAGCAGTTCCTCGACAGGGGTGGAGACCCAGTACTTC.

The rearrangement joins TRBV9 to TRBJ2-1; no clear D gene. The CDR3 runs 17 residues. V lost 0 bases and J lost 0, with 13 bases in between. CDR1 and CDR2 from the germline V gene are SGDLS and YYNGEE. DNA for the CDR3: TGTGCCAGCAGCGTAGAATTGGGCGTGAGCTCCTACAATGAGCAGTTCTTC. It translates to CASSVELGVSSYNEQFF.

This rearrangement joins TRBV19 to TRBJ1-5, with unresolved D. The germline V gene has CDR1 LNHDA and CDR2 SQIVND (reference sequence). V lost 3 bases, J lost 6 bases, and 15 bases lay in between. CDR3 length: 15 residues. The CDR3 DNA reads TGTGCCAGTAGTATCAGTTGGGCGCGACGTCAGCCCCAGCATTTT. This gives the protein CASSISWARRQPQHF.

The chain employs TRBV27 and TRBJ2-7, with 11 bases that match TRBD2. Germline V gene sequence: CDR1 MNHEY, CDR2 SMNVEV (reference sequence). J gave up 5 bases and V 5 bases, and 5 bases lay outside the gene matches. There are 14 residues in the CDR3. The CDR3 DNA sequence: TGTGCCAGCAGTCTCGCGACTAGCGGGAACGAGCAGTACTTC. Protein: CASSLATSGNEQYF.

As for this clone: Sequence at one end of the junction differs from germline and may be a read error. The genes are TRBV7-9 and TRBJ2-2, with a possible D match to TRBD2 (5 bases). The CDR3 consists of 16 residues. Germline CDR1 reads SEHNR; CDR2 reads FQNEAQ (reference sequence). The CDR3 DNA reads as TGTTCCAGCAGCTTATTCGAACTAGTGTCTGCCGGGGAGCTGTTTTTT. Its protein product is CSSSLFELVSAGELFF.

This clone was seen a handful of times. The gene calls are TRBV4-1 and TRBJ2-1; D remains unclear. Germline CDR1 and CDR2: MGHRA and YSYEKL. This CDR3 comprises 15 residues. V dropped 0 bases and J dropped 2 bases, with 8 bases sitting between them. CDR3 coding DNA: TGCGCCAGCAGCCAAGATGGGCTCCCCTACAATGAGCAGTTCTTC. Protein product: CASSQDGLPYNEQFF.

This clone was seen once. The chain uses TRBV6-6 and TRBJ2-1; unclear D gene. Germline values: CDR1 MNHNY, CDR2 SVGAGI (reference sequence). The V end lost 6 bases, the J end lost 6 bases, and 15 bases lay between the germline ends. This CDR3 is 14 amino acids long. This CDR3 reads CASSTENISNEQFF. CDR3 nucleotides: TGTGCCAGCAGCACGGAGAATATCTCCAATGAGCAGTTCTTC.

This clone was detected only a few times. The chain uses TRBV11-3 and TRBJ1-1; no clear D. Germline V lookup: CDR1 SGHNT, CDR2 YENEEA. The CDR3 loop spans 13 amino acids. Trimming shortened V by 5 bases and J by 4 bases, and 11 bases separated the two germline ends. This chain's CDR3 is CASSANAATEAFF. CDR3 nucleotide sequence: TGTGCCAGCAGCGCCAATGCGGCCACTGAAGCTTTCTTT. Full variable domain (missing parts from reference TRBV11-3 and TRBJ1-1): EAGVVQSPRYKIIEKKQPVAFWCNPISGHNTLYWYLQNLGQGPELLIRYENEEAVDDSQLPKDRFSAERLKGVDSTLKIQPAELGDSAVYLCASSANAATEAFFGQGTRLTVV.

The chain's CDR3 is CASSPLGAGTDTQYF. CDR3 bases: TGTGCCAGCAGTCCTCTCGGGGCGGGAACAGATACGCAGTATTTT. This chain uses TRBV27 with TRBJ2-3; perhaps TRBD2 as D (6 bases). Germline V gives CDR1 MNHEY, CDR2 SMNVEV (reference sequence). The CDR3 extends over 15 amino acids. V was pared by 5 bases and J by 3 bases, with 15 bases between.

V usage is TRBV19 and J usage is TRBJ1-1, with D uncertain. V dropped 1 base and J dropped 1 base, with 10 bases sitting between them. Germline CDR1 reads LNHDA; CDR2 reads SQIVND (reference sequence). The length of the CDR3 is 15 residues. For the CDR3, the DNA is TGTGCCAGTAGTATAGGGTCGCTAGGGAACACTGAAGCTTTCTTT. Protein sequence: CASSIGSLGNTEAFF.

The gene calls are TRBV14 and TRBJ1-2; perhaps TRBD1 as D (5 bases). The ends were cut back, 4 bases at V and 2 bases at J, with 11 bases in the middle. The CDR3 is 14 residues long. Germline CDR1 is SGHDN and CDR2 is FVKESK. CDR3 amino acids: CASSLTTGNYGYTF. In DNA form, the CDR3 reads TGTGCCAGCAGCCTTACCACAGGAAACTATGGCTACACCTTC.

The V gene is TRBV10-3, the J gene TRBJ1-3, with D tentatively TRBD1 (5 bases). Germline-derived CDR1 and CDR2 are ENHRY and SYGVKD. V was cut by 5 bases and J by 2 bases, with 16 bases left in between. The CDR3 covers 16 residues. The CDR3 DNA is TGTGCCATCAGTCACAACCCTCAGGGTCCTGGAAACACCATATATTTT. Residues: CAISHNPQGPGNTIYF.

This clone was seen a handful of times. The chain links TRBV27 to TRBJ1-6; no firm D call. The CDR3 totals 19 residues. CDR1 is MNHEY, CDR2 SMNVEV, per germline (reference sequence). Trimming shortened V by 10 bases and J by 6 bases, and 31 bases separated the two germline ends. The CDR3 DNA is TGTGCCACCCTCAGTTTATTTCCAGGTCCCAAACTCCTTAATTCACCCCTCCACTTT. Amino acid sequence: CATLSLFPGPKLLNSPLHF.

The chain employs TRBV5-1 and TRBJ1-5, with 8 bases lining up with TRBD1. The CDR3 length is 13 residues. V gave up 5 bases and J gave up 7 bases; unmatched junction bases: 5. Germline-derived CDR1 and CDR2 are SGHRS and YFSETQ. CDR3 residues: CASSSTGGQPQHF. The CDR3 nucleotides read TGCGCCAGCAGTTCCACAGGGGGACAGCCCCAGCATTTT.

The J gene is TRBJ2-1, the V gene TRBV4-1; D is unresolved. There are 14 residues in the CDR3. Trimming cost V 0 bases and J 10 bases, with 13 bases left between them. Germline V gene lookup returns CDR1 MGHRA and CDR2 YSYEKL. Written as DNA, the CDR3 is TGCGCCAGCAGCCAAGATTGGAGAGGATGGGAGCAGTTCTTC. Translation gives CASSQDWRGWEQFF.

The J gene is TRBJ1-2, the V gene TRBV6-5, with TRBD1 as a possible D gene (6 bases). This CDR3 has 12 residues. From germline, CDR1 is MNHEY and CDR2 SVGAGI. Trimming took off 7 bases at V and 5 bases at J, with 11 bases between the two ends. The CDR3 sequence: CASTWTAYGYTF. The DNA for the CDR3 is TGTGCCAGCACCTGGACAGCTTATGGCTACACCTTC.

The chain has TRBV6-1 and TRBJ1-1, with D tentatively TRBD1 (5 bases). The CDR3 totals 14 residues. Germline CDR1 is MNHNS and CDR2 is SASEGT. V dropped 2 bases and J dropped 0 bases, with 7 bases sitting between them. CDR3 region: CASSEQGVNTEAFF. The CDR3 coding sequence is TGTGCCAGCAGTGAACAAGGGGTGAACACTGAAGCTTTCTTT.

This clone appeared a few times. The chain recombines TRBV28 with TRBJ1-2; TRBD1 aligns across 7 bases. The CDR3 runs 14 residues. The V segment lost 4 bases and the J segment 2 bases; nucleotides outside the gene matches: 4. The germline gives CDR1 MDHEN, CDR2 SYDVKM. As DNA, the CDR3 is TGTGCCAGCAGTTCGCCGGGACAGAACTATGGCTACACCTTC. Translating it yields CASSSPGQNYGYTF.

The chain combines TRBV7-9 with TRBJ2-7, with TRBD1 matching over 9 bases. This CDR3 region has 13 residues. Germline-derived CDR1 and CDR2 are SEHNR and FQNEAQ (reference sequence). Trimming removed 8 bases from V and 9 bases from J; junction bases left unmatched: 11. As DNA, the CDR3 is TGTGCCAGCCTCCGGACAGGGGATTATTGGCAGTACTTC. The encoded protein is CASLRTGDYWQYF.

Note on this clone: Other nucleotide sequences in the sample specify the same CDR3. The V and J genes are TRBV9 and TRBJ2-1; no definite D call. The CDR3 extends over 13 amino acids. Germline V gives CDR1 SGDLS, CDR2 YYNGEE. Trimming removed 0 bases at V and 3 bases at J, with 4 bases between. The CDR3 region has the DNA TGTGCCAGCAGCGTAGCGGGCTACAATGAGCAGTTCTTC. It is translated as CASSVAGYNEQFF.

V gene TRBV2 combines with J gene TRBJ2-5, with TRBD1 identical over 7 bases. V lost 2 bases, J lost 5 bases, and 5 bases stayed unmatched. The CDR3 length is 14 residues. In germline, CDR1 is SNHLY, CDR2 FYNNEI. The CDR3 bases are TGTGCCAGCAGTGAAAACAGGGGATGGGAGACCCAGTACTTC. This encodes CASSENRGWETQYF.

The gene calls are TRBV4-1 and TRBJ2-7, with a weak D call TRBD2 (6 bases). V was shortened by 2 bases and J by 2 bases, with 13 bases between the two germline ends. The CDR3 sequence is 15 residues long. Germline-derived CDR1 and CDR2 are MGHRA and YSYEKL. The CDR3 nucleotides are TGCGCCAGCAGCCAACCGGGACTCCCCACCTACGAGCAGTACTTC. This codes for CASSQPGLPTYEQYF.

The V call is TRBV6-5, the J call TRBJ2-3; 10 nucleotides agree with TRBD2. Trimming cost V 4 bases and J 5 bases; bases outside gene matches: 9. The CDR3 contains 16 residues. Per germline, CDR1 MNHEY and CDR2 SVGAGI. The CDR3 DNA reads as TGTGCCAGCAGTTCGGAGCGGGAGGGCCGAAGAGATACGCAGTATTTT. Amino acid sequence: CASSSEREGRRDTQYF.